A single T cell receptor (beta chain) is shown here with its context. Its antigen is unknown. This sample stems from a study of siplizumab effects on memory and regulatory T cells. Study background: Pairing was applied to the mixed lymphocyte reactions, which contained siplizumab at around 0.95 ug/mL or no drug.

Whole-study results and caveats: Siplizumab conditions gave an average of around 70% Treg-derived mappable alloreactive CD4+ clones, versus roughly 25% for controls.

Coculture of mixed lymphocyte reaction cells was performed at 37°C for less than 7 days. Assays covered roughly 9.8 x 10^4 TCR templates per sample. Only in-frame clones appear in the TCRdb table, and some are missing; sequencing was by immunoSEQ multiplex PCR. This table has approximately 9,500 clones, around 40% appearing once. The CDR3 consists of 15 residues. Trimming cost V 4 bases and J 3 bases; bases outside gene matches: 6. Germline values: CDR1 SEHNR, CDR2 FQNEAQ (reference sequence). The sequence derives from a human donor in good health; the cells came from an allogeneic mixed lymphocyte reaction. The V call is TRBV7-9, the J call TRBJ1-1; 9 bases align to TRBD1. Sequencing was carried out using CFSE-low (dividing) CD8+ T cells sorted from an allogeneic mixed lymphocyte reaction. CDR3 in amino acids: CASSSSGTGYTEAFF. CDR3 coding DNA: TGTGCCAGCAGCTCGTCCGGGACAGGGTACACTGAAGCTTTCTTT. The full variable domain, in which reference TRBV7-9 and TRBJ1-1 provide the parts outside the CDR3, is DTGVSQNPRHKITKRGQNVTFRCDPISEHNRLYWYRQTLGQGPEFLTYFQNEAQLEKSRLLSDRFSAERPKGSFSTLEIQRTEQGDSAMYLCASSSSGTGYTEAFFGQGTRLTVV.